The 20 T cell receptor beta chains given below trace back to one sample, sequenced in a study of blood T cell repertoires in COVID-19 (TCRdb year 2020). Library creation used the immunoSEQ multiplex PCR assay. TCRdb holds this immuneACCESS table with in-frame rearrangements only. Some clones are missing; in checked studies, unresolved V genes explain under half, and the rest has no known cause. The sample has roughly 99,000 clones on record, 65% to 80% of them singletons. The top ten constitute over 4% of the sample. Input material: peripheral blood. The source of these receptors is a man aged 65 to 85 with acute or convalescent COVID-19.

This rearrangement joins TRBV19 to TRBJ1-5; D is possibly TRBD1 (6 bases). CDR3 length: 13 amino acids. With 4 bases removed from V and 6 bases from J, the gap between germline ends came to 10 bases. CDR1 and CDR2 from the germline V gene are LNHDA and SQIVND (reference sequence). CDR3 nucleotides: TGTGCCAGTAGTACTACAGGGTTTCAGCCCCAGCATTTT. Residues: CASSTTGFQPQHF.

Here the CDR3 reads CASSKLAGGTTDTQYF. The CDR3 DNA reads as TGCGCCAGCAGCAAACTAGCGGGGGGGACCACAGATACGCAGTATTTT. The chain recombines TRBV5-1 with TRBJ2-3; 13 nucleotides align to TRBD2. The CDR3 spans 16 residues. After removal of 4 bases from V and 2 bases from J, the junction contained 4 bases not matched to a gene. Germline CDR1 is SGHRS and CDR2 is YFSETQ. The whole variable domain, remainder taken from reference TRBV5-1 and TRBJ2-3, is KAGVTQTPRYLIKTRGQQVTLSCSPISGHRSVSWYQQTPGQGLQFLFEYFSETQRNKGNFPGRFSGRQFSNSRSEMNVSTLELGDSALYLCASSKLAGGTTDTQYFGPGTRLTVL.

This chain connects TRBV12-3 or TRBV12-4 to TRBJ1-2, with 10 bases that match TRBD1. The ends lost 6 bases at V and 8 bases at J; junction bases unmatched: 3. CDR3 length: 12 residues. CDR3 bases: TGTGCCAGCAGCGGGACAGGGGCCGGCTACACCTTC. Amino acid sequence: CASSGTGAGYTF.

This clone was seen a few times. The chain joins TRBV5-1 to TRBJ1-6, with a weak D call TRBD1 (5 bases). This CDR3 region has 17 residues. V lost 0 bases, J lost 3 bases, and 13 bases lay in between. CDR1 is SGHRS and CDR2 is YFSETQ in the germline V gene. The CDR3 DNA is TGCGCCAGCAGCTTGGGGACATCTTTCGACTATAATTCACCCCTCCACTTT. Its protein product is CASSLGTSFDYNSPLHF.

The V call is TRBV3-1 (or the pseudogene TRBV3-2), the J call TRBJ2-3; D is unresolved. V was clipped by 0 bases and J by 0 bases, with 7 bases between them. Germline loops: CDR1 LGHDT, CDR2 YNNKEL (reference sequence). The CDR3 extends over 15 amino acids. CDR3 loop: CASSQDDTSTDTQYF. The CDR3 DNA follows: TGTGCCAGCAGCCAAGATGACACCAGCACAGATACGCAGTATTTT.

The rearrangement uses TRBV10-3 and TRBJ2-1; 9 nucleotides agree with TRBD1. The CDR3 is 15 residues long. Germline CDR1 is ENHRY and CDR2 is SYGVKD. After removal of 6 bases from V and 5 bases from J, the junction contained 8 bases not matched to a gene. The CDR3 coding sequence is TGTGCCATCAGCCGGACAGGGGAAGTCAACAATGAGCAGTTCTTC. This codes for CAISRTGEVNNEQFF.

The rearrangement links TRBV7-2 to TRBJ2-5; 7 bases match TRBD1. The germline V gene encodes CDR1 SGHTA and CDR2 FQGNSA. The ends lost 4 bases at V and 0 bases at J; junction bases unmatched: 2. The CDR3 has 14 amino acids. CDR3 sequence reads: CASSSTGYQETQYF. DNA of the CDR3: TGTGCCAGCAGCTCGACAGGGTACCAAGAGACCCAGTACTTC.

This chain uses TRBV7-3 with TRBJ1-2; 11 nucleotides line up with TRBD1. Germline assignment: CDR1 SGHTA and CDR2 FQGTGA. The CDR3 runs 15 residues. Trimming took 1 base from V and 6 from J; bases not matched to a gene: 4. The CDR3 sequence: CASSLSGGQGDGYTF. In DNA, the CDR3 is TGTGCCAGCAGCTTAAGTGGGGGACAGGGGGATGGCTACACCTTC.

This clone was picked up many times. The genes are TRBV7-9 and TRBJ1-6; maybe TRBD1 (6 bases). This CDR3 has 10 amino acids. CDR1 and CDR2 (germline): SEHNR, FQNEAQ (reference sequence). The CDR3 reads CALGGSPLHF. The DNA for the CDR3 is TGTGCACTAGGGGGTTCACCCCTCCACTTT.

Here the CDR3 reads CASSGQGAPKAEAFF. The DNA for the CDR3 is TGTGCCAGCAGCGGACAGGGGGCCCCAAAGGCTGAAGCTTTCTTT. The V and J genes are TRBV7-9 and TRBJ1-1, with 11 bases aligning to TRBD1. Germline V gene lookup returns CDR1 SEHNR and CDR2 FQNEAQ (reference sequence). Trimming removed 5 bases from V and 6 bases from J; junction bases left unmatched: 8. This CDR3 has 15 amino acids.

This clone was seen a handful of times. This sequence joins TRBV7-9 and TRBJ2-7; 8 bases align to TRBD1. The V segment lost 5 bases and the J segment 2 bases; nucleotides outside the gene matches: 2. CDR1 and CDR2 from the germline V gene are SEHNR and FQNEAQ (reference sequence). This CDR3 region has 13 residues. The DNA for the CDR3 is TGTGCCAGCAGCCCACAGGGGGCCTACGAGCAGTACTTC. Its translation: CASSPQGAYEQYF.

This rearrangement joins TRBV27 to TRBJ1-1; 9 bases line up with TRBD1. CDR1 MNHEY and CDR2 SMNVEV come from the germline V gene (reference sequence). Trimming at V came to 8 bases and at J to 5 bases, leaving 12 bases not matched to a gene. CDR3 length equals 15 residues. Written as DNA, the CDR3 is TGTGCCAGCCGACAATACAGGGGGCAAGGAACTGAAGCTTTCTTT. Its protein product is CASRQYRGQGTEAFF.

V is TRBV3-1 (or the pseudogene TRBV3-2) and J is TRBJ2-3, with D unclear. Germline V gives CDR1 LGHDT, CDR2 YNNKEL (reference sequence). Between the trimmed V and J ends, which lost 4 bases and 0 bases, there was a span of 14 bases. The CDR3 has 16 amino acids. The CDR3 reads CASSRGRSWSTDTQYF. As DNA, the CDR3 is TGTGCCAGCAGCCGCGGCCGAAGTTGGAGCACAGATACGCAGTATTTT.

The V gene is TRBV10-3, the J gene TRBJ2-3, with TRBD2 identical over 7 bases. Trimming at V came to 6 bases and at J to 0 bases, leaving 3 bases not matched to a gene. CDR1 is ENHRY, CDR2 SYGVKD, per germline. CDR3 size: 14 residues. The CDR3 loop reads CAISQLASTDTQYF. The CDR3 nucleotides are TGTGCCATCAGCCAACTAGCGAGCACAGATACGCAGTATTTT.

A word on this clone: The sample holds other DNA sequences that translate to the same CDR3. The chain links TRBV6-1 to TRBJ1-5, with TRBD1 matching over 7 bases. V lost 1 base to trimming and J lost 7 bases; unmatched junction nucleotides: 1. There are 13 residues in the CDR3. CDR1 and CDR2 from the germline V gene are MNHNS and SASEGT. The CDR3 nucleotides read TGTGCCAGCAGTGAAGGGACAGGCCAGCCCCAGCATTTT. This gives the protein CASSEGTGQPQHF.

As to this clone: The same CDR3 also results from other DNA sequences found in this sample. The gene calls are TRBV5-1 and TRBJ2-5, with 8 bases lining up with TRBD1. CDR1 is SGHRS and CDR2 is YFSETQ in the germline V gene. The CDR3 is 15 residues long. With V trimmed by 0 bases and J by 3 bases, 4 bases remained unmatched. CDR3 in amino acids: CASSLDQGAKETQYF. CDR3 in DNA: TGCGCCAGCAGCTTGGACCAGGGGGCAAAAGAGACCCAGTACTTC.

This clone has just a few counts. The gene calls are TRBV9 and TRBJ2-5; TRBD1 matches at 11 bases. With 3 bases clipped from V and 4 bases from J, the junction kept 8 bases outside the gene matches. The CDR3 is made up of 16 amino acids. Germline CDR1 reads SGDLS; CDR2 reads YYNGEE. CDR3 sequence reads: CASSAPGTGGLETQYF. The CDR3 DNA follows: TGTGCCAGCAGCGCACCCGGGACAGGGGGATTAGAGACCCAGTACTTC. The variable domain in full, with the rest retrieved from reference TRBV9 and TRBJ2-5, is DSGVTQTPKHLITATGQRVTLRCSPRSGDLSVYWYQQSLDQGLQFLIQYYNGEERAKGNILERFSAQQFPDLHSELNLSSLELGDSALYFCASSAPGTGGLETQYFGPGTRLLVL.

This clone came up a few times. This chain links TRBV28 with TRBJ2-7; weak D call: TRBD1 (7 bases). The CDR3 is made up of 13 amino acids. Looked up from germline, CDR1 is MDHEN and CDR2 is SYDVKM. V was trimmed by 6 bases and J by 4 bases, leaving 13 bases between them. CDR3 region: CASRSGGPYEQYF. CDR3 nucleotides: TGTGCCAGCAGATCAGGGGGGCCATACGAGCAGTACTTC.

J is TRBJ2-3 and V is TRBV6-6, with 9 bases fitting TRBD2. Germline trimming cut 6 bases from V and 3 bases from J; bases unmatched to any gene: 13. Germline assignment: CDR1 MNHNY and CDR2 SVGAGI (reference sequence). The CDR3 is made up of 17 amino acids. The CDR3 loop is CASSRGTSNPGTDTQYF. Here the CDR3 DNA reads TGTGCCAGCAGCCGAGGGACTAGCAACCCGGGTACAGATACGCAGTATTTT.

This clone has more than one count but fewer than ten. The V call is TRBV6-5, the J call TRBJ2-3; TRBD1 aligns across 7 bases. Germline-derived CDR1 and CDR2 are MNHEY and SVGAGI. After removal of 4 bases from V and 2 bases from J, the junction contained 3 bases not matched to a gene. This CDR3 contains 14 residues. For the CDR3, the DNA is TGTGCCAGCAGTTTGACAGGGTACACAGATACGCAGTATTTT. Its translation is CASSLTGYTDTQYF.